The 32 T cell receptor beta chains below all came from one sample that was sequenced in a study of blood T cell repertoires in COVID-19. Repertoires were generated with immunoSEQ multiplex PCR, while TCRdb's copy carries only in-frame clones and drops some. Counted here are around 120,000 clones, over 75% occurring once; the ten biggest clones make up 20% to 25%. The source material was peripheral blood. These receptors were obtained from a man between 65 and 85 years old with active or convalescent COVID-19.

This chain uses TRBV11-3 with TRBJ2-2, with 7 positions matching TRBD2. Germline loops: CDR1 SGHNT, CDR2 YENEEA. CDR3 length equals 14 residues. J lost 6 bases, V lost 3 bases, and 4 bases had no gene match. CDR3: CASSFTSDPGELFF. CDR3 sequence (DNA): TGTGCCAGCAGCTTCACTAGCGATCCCGGGGAGCTGTTTTTT.

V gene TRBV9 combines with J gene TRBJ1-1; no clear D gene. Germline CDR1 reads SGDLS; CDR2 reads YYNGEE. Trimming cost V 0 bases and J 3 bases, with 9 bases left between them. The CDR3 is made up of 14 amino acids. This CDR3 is CASSVGREDTEAFF. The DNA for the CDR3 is TGTGCCAGCAGCGTAGGGAGGGAGGACACTGAAGCTTTCTTT.

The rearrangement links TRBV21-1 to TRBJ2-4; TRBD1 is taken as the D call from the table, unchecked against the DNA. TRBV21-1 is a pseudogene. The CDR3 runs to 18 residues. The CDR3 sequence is CASSKTGDPLVAKNIQYF. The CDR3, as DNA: TGTGCCAGCAGCAAAACAGGGGACCCACTCGTAGCCAAAAACATTCAGTACTTC.

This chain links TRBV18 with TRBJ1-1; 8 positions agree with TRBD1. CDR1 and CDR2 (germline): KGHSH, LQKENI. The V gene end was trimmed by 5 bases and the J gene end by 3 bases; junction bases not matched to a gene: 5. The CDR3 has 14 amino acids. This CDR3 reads CASSSDRGYTEAFF. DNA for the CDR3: TGTGCCAGCTCATCCGACAGGGGCTACACTGAAGCTTTCTTT.

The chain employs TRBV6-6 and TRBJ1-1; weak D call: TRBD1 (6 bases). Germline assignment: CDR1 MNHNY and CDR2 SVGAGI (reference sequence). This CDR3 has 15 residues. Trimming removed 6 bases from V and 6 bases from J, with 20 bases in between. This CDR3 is CASSLEQGRGSEAFF. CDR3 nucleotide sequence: TGTGCCAGCAGCCTAGAACAGGGTAGGGGATCTGAAGCTTTCTTT.

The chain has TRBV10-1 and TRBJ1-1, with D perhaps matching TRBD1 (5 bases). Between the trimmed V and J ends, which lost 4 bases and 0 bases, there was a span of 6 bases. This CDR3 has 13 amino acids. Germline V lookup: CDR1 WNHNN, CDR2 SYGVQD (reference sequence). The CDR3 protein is CASSATVNTEAFF. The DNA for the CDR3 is TGCGCCAGCAGTGCGACAGTGAACACTGAAGCTTTCTTT.

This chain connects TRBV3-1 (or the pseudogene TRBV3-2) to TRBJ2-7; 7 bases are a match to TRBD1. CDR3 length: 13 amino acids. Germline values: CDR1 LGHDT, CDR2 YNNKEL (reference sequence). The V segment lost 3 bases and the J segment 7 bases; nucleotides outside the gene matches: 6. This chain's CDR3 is CASSHLSQGEQYF. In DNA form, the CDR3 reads TGTGCCAGCAGCCATTTATCACAGGGGGAGCAGTACTTC.

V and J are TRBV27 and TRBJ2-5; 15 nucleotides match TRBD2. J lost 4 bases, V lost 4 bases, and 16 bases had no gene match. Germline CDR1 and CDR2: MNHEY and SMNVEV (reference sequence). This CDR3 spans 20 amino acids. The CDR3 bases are TGTGCCAGCAGTTCCAGACTAAGACAGGGGACTAGCGGGAGGTTAGAGACCCAGTACTTC. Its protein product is CASSSRLRQGTSGRLETQYF.

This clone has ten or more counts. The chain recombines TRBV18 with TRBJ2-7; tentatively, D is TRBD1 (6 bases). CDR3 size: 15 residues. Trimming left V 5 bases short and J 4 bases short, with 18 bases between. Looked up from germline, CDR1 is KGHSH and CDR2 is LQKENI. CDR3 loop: CASSSGQPGGYEQYF. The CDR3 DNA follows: TGTGCCAGCTCATCTGGACAGCCCGGCGGGTACGAGCAGTACTTC.

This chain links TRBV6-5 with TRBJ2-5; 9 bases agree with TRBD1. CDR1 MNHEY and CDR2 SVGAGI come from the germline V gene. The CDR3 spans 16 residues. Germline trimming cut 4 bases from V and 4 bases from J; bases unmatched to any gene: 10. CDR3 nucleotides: TGTGCCAGCAGTTTCGGGACAGGGACGGGAAGAGAGACCCAGTACTTC. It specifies CASSFGTGTGRETQYF.

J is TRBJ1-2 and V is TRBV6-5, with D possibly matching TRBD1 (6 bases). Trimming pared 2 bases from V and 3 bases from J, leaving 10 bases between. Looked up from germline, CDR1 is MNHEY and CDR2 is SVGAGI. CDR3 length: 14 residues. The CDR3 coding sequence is TGTGCCAGCAGTTACCGGGGGGGCCACTATGGCTACACCTTC. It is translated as CASSYRGGHYGYTF.

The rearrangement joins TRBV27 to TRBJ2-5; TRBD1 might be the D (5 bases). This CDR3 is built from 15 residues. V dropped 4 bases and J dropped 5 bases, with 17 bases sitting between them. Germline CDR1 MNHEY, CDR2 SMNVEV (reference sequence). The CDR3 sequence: CASSSPREGVETQYF. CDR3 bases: TGTGCCAGCAGTTCCCCCAGGGAAGGGGTCGAGACCCAGTACTTC.

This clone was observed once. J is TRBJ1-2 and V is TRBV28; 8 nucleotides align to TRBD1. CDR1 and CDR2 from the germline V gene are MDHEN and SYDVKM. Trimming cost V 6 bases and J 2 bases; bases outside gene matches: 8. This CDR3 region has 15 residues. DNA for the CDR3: TGTGCCAGCAGAGGGCAGGGGGCTGGCAACTATGGCTACACCTTC. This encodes CASRGQGAGNYGYTF.

CDR3 sequence reads: CASSYLAGVTDTQYF. The CDR3 bases are TGCGCCAGCAGCTATCTAGCGGGAGTCACAGATACGCAGTATTTT. The chain uses TRBV5-1 and TRBJ2-3, with 10 bases fitting TRBD2. V lost 3 bases to trimming and J lost 2 bases; unmatched junction nucleotides: 3. Germline CDR1 and CDR2: SGHRS and YFSETQ. CDR3 size: 15 residues.

The CDR3 DNA follows: TGTGCCAGCATCACGGGGGGGGGCTGGGACACTGAAGCTTTCTTT. Its protein is CASITGGGWDTEAFF. V usage is TRBV2 and J usage is TRBJ1-1, with a tentative D call TRBD1 (6 bases). Germline-derived CDR1 and CDR2 are SNHLY and FYNNEI. V was shortened by 7 bases and J by 3 bases, with 18 bases between the two germline ends. The CDR3 is 15 amino acids. Combining the CDR3 with reference TRBV2 and TRBJ1-1 gives the whole variable domain EPEVTQTPSHQVTQMGQEVILRCVPISNHLYFYWYRQILGQKVEFLVSFYNNEISEKSEIFDDQFSVERPDGSNFTLKIRSTKLEDSAMYFCASITGGGWDTEAFFGQGTRLTVV.

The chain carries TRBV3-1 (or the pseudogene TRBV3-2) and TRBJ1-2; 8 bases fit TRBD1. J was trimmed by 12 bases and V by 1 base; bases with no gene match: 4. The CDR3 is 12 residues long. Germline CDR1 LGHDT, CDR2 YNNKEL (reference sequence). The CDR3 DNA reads TGTGCCAGCAGCCAAGCTCAGGGGGCCAACACCTTC. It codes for CASSQAQGANTF.

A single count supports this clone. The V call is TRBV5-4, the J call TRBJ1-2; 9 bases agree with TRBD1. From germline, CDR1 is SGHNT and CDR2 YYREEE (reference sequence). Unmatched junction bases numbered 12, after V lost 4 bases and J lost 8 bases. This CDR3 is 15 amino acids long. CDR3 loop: CASSTLDRGAQGYTF. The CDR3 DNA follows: TGTGCCAGCAGCACCCTGGACAGGGGCGCGCAGGGCTACACCTTC.

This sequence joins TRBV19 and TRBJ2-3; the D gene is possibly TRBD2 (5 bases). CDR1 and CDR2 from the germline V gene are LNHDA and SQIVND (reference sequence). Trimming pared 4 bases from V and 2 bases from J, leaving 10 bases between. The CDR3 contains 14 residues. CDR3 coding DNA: TGTGCCAGTAGTACGACGGGGTTCACAGATACGCAGTATTTT. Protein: CASSTTGFTDTQYF. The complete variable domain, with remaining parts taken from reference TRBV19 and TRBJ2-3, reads DGGITQSPKYLFRKEGQNVTLSCEQNLNHDAMYWYRQDPGQGLRLIYYSQIVNDFQKGDIAEGYSVSREKKESFPLTVTSAQKNPTAFYLCASSTTGFTDTQYFGPGTRLTVL.

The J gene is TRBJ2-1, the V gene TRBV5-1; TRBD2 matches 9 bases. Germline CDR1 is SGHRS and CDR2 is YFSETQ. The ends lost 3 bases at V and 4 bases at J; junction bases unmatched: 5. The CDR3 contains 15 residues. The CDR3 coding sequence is TGCGCCAGCAGCTCCCTAGCGGGAAAATACAATGAGCAGTTCTTC. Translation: CASSSLAGKYNEQFF.

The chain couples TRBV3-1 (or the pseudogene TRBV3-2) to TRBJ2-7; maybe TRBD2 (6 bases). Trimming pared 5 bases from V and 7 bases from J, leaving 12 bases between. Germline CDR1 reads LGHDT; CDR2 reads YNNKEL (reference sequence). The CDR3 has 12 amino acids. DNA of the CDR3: TGTGCCAGCAGCTTACTTCGGGGGGAGCAGTACTTC. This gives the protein CASSLLRGEQYF.

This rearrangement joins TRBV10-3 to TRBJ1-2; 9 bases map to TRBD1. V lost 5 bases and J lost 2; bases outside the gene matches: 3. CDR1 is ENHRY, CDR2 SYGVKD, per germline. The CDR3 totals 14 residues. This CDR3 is CAISTGTGNYGYTF. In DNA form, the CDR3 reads TGTGCCATCAGTACCGGGACAGGGAACTATGGCTACACCTTC.

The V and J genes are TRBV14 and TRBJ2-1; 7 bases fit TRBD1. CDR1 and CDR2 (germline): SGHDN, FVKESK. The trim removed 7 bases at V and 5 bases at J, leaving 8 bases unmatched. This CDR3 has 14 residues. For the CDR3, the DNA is TGTGCCAGCAATCCGGGACAGACCCACAATGAGCAGTTCTTC. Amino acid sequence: CASNPGQTHNEQFF. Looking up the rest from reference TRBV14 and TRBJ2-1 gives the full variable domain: EAGVTQFPSHSVIEKGQTVTLRCDPISGHDNLYWYRRVMGKEIKFLLHFVKESKQDESGMPNNRFLAERTGGTYSTLKVQPAELEDSGVYFCASNPGQTHNEQFFGPGTRLTVL.

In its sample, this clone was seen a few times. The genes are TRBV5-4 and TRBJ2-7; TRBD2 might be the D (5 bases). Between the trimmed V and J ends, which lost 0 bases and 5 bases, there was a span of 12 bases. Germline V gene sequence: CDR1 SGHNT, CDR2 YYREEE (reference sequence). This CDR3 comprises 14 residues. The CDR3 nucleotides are TGTGCCAGCAGCTTGGGAGGGAGCTGGAACGAGCAGTACTTC. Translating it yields CASSLGGSWNEQYF. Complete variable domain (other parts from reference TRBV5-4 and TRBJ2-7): ETGVTQSPTHLIKTRGQQVTLRCSSQSGHNTVSWYQQALGQGPQFIFQYYREEENGRGNFPPRFSGLQFPNYSSELNVNALELDDSALYLCASSLGGSWNEQYFGPGTRLTVT.

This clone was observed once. CDR3 sequence (DNA): TGTGCCATCAGTGAGCTCCAGGGGAATTCACCCCTCCACTTT. Its protein is CAISELQGNSPLHF. The chain employs TRBV10-3 and TRBJ1-6; D is perhaps TRBD1 (6 bases). Germline values: CDR1 ENHRY, CDR2 SYGVKD. CDR3 length: 14 amino acids. V lost 2 bases to trimming and J lost 7 bases, with 9 bases between them.

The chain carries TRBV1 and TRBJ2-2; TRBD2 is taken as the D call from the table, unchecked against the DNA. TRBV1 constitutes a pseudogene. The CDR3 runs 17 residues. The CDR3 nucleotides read TGCACCAGCAGCCGAGATAGCGGGGGGGCCGTTACCGGGGAGCTGTTTTTT. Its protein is CTSSRDSGGAVTGELFF.

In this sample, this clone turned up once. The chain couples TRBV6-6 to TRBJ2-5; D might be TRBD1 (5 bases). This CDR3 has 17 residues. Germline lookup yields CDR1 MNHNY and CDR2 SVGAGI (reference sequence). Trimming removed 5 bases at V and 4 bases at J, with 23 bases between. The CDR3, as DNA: TGTGCCAGCAGTCCCTATGGTTGGGGCGCCGCGGTAGAGACCCAGTACTTC. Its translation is CASSPYGWGAAVETQYF.

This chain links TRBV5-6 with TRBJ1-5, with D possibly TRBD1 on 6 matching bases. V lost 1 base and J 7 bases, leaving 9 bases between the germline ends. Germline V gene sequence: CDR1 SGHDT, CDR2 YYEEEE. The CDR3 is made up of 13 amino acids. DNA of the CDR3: TGTGCCAGCAGCTTGTGGGGGCCCCAGCCCCAGCATTTT. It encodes CASSLWGPQPQHF.

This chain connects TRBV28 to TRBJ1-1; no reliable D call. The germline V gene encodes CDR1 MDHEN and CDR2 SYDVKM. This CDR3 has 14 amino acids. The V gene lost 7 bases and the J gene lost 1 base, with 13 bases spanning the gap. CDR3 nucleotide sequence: TGTGCCAGCACCATCCGGCGGGGGAACACTGAAGCTTTCTTT. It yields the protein CASTIRRGNTEAFF. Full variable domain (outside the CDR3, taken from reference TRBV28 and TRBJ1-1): DVKVTQSSRYLVKRTGEKVFLECVQDMDHENMFWYRQDPGLGLRLIYFSYDVKMKEKGDIPEGYSVSREKKERFSLILESASTNQTSMYLCASTIRRGNTEAFFGQGTRLTVV.

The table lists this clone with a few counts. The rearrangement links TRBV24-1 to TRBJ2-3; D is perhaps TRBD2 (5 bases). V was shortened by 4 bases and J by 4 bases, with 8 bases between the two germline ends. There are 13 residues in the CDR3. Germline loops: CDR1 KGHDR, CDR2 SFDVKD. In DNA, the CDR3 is TGTGCCACCAGTGACGCGGGTGCAGATACGCAGTATTTT. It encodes CATSDAGADTQYF.

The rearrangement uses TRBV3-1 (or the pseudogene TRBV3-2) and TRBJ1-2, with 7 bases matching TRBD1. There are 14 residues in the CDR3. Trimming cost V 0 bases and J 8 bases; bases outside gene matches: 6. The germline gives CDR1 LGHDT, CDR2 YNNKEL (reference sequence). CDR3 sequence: CASSQDRGTRGYTF. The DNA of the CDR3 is TGTGCCAGCAGCCAAGACAGGGGGACGAGGGGCTACACCTTC.

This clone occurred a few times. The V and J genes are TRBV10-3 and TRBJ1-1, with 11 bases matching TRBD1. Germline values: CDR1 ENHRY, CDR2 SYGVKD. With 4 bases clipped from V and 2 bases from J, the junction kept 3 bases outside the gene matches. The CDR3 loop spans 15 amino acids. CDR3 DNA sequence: TGTGCCATCAGTGGGGGACAGGGGGGCAACACTGAAGCTTTCTTT. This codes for CAISGGQGGNTEAFF.

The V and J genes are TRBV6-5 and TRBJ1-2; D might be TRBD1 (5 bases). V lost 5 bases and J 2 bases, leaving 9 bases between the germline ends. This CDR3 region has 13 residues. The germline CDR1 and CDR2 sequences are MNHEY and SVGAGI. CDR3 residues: CASSPDTNYGYTF. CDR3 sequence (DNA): TGTGCCAGCAGTCCGGACACAAACTATGGCTACACCTTC.